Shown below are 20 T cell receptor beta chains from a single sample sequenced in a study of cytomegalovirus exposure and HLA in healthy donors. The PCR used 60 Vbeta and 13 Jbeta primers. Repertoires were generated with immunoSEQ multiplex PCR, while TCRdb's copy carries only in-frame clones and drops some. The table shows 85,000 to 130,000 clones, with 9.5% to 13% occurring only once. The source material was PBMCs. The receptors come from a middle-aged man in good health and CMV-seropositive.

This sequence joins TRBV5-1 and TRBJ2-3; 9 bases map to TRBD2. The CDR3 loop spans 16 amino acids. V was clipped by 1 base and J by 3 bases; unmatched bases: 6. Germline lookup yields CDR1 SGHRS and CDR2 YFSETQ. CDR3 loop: CASSLSSGSGTDTQYF. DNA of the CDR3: TGCGCCAGCAGCTTGAGTAGCGGGAGCGGAACAGATACGCAGTATTTT.

As DNA, the CDR3 is TGTGCCAGCTCACTACAGGGGGGGGGCACTGAAGCTTTCTTT. Amino acids: CASSLQGGGTEAFF. The V and J genes are TRBV18 and TRBJ1-1; 8 positions match TRBD1. The ends lost 4 bases at V and 4 bases at J; junction bases unmatched: 5. Germline V gene lookup returns CDR1 KGHSH and CDR2 LQKENI. The CDR3 sequence is 14 residues long. The full variable domain, its missing parts supplied by reference TRBV18 and TRBJ1-1, is NAGVMQNPRHLVRRRGQEARLRCSPMKGHSHVYWYRQLPEEGLKFMVYLQKENIIDESGMPKERFSAEFPKEGPSILRIQQVVRGDSAAYFCASSLQGGGTEAFFGQGTRLTVV.

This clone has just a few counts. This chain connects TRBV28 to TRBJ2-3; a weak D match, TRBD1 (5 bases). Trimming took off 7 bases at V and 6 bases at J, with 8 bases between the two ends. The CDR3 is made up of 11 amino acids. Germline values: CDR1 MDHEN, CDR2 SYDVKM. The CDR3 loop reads CASTKGDTQYF. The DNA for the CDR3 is TGTGCCAGCACCAAGGGGGATACGCAGTATTTT.

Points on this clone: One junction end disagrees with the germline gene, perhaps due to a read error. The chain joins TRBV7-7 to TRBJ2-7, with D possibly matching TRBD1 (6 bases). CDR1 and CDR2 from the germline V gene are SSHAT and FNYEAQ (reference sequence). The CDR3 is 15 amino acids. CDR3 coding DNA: TGTGCTAGCAGCCAGGGGACACTTAGCTCCTACGAGCAGTACTTC. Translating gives CASSQGTLSSYEQYF.

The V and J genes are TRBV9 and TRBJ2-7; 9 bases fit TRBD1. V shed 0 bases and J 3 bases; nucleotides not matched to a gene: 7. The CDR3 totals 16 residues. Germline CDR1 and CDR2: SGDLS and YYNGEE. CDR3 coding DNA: TGTGCCAGCAGCGTAGCCGGGACAGGGAAGGTCTACGAGCAGTACTTC. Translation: CASSVAGTGKVYEQYF.

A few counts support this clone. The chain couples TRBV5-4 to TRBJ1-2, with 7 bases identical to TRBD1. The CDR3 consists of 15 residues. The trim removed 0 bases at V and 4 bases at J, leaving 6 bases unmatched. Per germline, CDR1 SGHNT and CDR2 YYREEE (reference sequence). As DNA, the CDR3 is TGTGCCAGCAGCTTGGAGGGGTCAGGGGGCTATGGCTACACCTTC. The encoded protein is CASSLEGSGGYGYTF.

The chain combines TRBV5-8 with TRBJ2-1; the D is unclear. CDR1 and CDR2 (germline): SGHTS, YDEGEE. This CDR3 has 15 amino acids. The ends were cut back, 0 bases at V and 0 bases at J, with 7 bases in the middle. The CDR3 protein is CASSLGLSSYNEQFF. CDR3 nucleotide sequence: TGTGCCAGCAGCTTGGGACTTAGCTCCTACAATGAGCAGTTCTTC. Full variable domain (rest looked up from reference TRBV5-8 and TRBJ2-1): EAGVTQSPTHLIKTRGQQATLRCSPISGHTSVYWYQQALGLGLQFLLWYDEGEERNRGNFPPRFSGRQFPNYSSELNVNALELEDSALYLCASSLGLSSYNEQFFGPGTRLTVL.

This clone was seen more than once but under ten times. CDR3 sequence reads: CSVVPAGAVGNTQYF. The DNA for the CDR3 is TGCAGCGTTGTCCCAGCGGGAGCAGTGGGGAATACGCAGTATTTT. The V and J genes are TRBV29-1 and TRBJ2-3; the match to TRBD2 covers 8 bases. The CDR3 is made up of 15 amino acids. V gave up 4 bases and J gave up 7 bases; unmatched junction bases: 13. Germline assignment: CDR1 SQVTM and CDR2 ANQGSEA.

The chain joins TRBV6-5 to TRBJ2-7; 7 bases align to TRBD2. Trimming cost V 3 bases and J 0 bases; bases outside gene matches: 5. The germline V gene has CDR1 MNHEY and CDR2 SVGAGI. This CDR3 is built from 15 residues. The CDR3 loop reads CASSYAPGGSYEQYF. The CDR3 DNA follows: TGTGCCAGCAGTTATGCCCCGGGAGGCTCCTACGAGCAGTACTTC.

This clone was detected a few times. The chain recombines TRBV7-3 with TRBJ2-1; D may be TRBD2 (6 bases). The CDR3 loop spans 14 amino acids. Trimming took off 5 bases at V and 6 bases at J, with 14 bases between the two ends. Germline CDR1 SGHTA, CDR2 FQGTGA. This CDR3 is CASSVGDLFNEQFF. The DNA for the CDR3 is TGTGCCAGCAGCGTAGGGGACTTGTTCAATGAGCAGTTCTTC. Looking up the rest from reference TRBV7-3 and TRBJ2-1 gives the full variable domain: GAGVSQTPSNKVTEKGKYVELRCDPISGHTALYWYRQSLGQGPEFLIYFQGTGAADDSGLPNDRFFAVRPEGSVSTLKIQRTERGDSAVYLCASSVGDLFNEQFFGPGTRLTVL.

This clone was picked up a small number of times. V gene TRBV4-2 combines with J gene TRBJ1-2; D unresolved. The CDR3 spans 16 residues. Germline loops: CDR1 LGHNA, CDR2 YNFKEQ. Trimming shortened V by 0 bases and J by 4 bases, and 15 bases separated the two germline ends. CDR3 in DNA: TGTGCCAGCAGCCAAGAATTGGAGACTCCCTCCTATGGCTACACCTTC. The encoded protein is CASSQELETPSYGYTF.

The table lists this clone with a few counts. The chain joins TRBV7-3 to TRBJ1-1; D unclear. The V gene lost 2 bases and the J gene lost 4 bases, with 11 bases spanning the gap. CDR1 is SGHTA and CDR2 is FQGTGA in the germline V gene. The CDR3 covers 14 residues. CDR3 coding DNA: TGTGCCAGCAGCTTAGGTCCTACTCTCACTGAAGCTTTCTTT. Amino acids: CASSLGPTLTEAFF.

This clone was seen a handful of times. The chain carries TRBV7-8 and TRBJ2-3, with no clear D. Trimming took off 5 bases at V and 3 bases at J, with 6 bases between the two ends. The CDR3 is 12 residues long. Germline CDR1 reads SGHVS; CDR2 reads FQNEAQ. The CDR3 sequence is CASSLRTDTQYF. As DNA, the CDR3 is TGTGCCAGCAGCCTGAGGACAGATACGCAGTATTTT.

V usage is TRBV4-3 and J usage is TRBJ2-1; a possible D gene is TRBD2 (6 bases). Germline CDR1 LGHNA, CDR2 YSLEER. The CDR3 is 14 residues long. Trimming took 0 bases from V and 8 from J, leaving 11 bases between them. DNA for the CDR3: TGCGCCAGCAGCCAAGATGGGACTTGGGATGAGCAGTTCTTC. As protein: CASSQDGTWDEQFF.

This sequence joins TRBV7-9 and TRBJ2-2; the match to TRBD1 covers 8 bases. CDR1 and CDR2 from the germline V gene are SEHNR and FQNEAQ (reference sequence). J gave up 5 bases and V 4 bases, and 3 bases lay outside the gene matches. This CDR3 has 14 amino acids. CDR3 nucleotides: TGTGCCAGCAGCTCCCGACAGGGGACCGGGGAGCTGTTTTTT. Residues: CASSSRQGTGELFF.

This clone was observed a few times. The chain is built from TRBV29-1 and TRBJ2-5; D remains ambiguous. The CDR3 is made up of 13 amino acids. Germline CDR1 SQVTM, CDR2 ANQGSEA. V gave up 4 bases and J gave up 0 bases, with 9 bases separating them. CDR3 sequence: CSVVQEYQETQYF. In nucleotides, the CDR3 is TGCAGCGTTGTCCAAGAGTACCAAGAGACCCAGTACTTC.

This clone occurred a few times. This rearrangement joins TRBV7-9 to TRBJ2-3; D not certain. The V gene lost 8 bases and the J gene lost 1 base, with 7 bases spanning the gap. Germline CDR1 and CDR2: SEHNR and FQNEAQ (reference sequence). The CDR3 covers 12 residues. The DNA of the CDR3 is TGTGCCAGCGTGCGGCGCACAGATACGCAGTATTTT. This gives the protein CASVRRTDTQYF.

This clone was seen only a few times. The CDR3 loop reads CASSPIRRDPDSYEQYF. CDR3 coding DNA: TGTGCCAGCAGCCCCATCCGGCGGGACCCCGACTCCTACGAGCAGTACTTC. The chain carries TRBV7-2 and TRBJ2-7, with a possible D match to TRBD2 (6 bases). From germline, CDR1 is SGHTA and CDR2 FQGNSA. The CDR3 is 17 residues long. V was cut by 5 bases and J by 0 bases, with 20 bases left in between.

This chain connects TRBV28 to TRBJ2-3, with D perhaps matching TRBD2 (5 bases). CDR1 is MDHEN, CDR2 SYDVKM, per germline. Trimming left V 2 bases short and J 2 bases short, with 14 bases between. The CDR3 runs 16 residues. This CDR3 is CASSLRGKGFTDTQYF. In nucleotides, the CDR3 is TGTGCCAGCAGTTTAAGAGGGAAAGGGTTCACAGATACGCAGTATTTT.

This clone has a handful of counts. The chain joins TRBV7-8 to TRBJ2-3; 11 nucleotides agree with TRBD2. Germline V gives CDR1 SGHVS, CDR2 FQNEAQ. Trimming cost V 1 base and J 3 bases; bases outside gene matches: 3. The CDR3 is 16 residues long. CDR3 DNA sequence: TGTGCCAGCAGCTTAGACATAGCGGGAGGGACAGATACGCAGTATTTT. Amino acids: CASSLDIAGGTDTQYF.